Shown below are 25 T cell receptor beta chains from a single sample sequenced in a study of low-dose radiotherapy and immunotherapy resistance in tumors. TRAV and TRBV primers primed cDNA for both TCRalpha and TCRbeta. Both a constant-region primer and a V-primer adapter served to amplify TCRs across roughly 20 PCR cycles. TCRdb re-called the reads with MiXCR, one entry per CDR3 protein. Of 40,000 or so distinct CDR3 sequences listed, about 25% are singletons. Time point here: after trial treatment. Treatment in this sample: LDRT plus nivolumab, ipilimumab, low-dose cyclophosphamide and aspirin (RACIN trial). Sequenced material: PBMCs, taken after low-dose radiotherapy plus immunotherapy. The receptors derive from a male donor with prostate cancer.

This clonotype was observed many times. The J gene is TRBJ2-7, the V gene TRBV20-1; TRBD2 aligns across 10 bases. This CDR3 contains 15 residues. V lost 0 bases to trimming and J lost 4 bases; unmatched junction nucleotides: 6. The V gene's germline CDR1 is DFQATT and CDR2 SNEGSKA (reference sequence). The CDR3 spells CSAREPSGGPYEQYF. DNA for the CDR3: TGCAGTGCTAGAGAGCCTAGCGGGGGACCTTACGAGCAGTACTTC.

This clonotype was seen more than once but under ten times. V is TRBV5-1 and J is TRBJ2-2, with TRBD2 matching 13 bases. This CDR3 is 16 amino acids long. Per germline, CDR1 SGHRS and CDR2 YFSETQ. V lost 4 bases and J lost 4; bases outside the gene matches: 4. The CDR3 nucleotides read TGCGCCAGCAGCATTCGGACTAGCGGGGGCACCGGGGAGCTGTTTTTT. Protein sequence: CASSIRTSGGTGELFF.

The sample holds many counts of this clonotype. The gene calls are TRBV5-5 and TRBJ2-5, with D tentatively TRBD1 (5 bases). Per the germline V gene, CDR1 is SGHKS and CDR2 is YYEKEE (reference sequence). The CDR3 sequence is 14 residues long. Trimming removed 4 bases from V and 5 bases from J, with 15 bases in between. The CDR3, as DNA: TGTGCCAGCAGCCACCCAGCAGGGTTGGAGACCCAGTACTTC. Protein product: CASSHPAGLETQYF.

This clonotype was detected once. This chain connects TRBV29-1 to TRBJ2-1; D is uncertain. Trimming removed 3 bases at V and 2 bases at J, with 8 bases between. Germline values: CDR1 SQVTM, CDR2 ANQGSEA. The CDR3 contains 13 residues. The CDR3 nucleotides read TGCAGCGTTGAGTGGGCTGCCTACAATGAGCAGTTCTTC. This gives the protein CSVEWAAYNEQFF.

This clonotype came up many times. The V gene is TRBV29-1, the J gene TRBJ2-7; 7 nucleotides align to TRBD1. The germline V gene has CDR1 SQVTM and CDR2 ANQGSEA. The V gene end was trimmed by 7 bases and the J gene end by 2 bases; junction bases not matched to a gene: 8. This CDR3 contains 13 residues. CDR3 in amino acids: CSALQGLAYEQYF. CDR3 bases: TGCAGCGCCCTACAGGGGCTCGCCTACGAGCAGTACTTC.

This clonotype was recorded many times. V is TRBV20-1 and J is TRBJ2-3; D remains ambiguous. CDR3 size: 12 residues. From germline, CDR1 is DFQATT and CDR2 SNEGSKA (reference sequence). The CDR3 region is CSPDGDTDTQYF. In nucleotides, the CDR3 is TGCAGCCCAGATGGGGACACAGATACGCAGTATTTT.

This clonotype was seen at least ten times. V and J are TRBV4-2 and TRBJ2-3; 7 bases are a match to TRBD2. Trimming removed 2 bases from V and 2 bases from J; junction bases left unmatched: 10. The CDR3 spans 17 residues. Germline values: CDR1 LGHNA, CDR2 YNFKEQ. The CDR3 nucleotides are TGTGCCAGCAGCCAACGTGGGGCGGGAGCCATCACAGATACGCAGTATTTT. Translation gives CASSQRGAGAITDTQYF.

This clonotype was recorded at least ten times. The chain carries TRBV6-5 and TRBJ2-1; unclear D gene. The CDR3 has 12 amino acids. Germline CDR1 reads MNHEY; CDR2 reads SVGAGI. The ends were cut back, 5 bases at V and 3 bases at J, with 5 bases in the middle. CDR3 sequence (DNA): TGTGCCAGCAGTCCGGGCTACAATGAGCAGTTCTTC. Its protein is CASSPGYNEQFF.

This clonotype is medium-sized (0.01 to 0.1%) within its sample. The CDR3 spells CASSAPDGRIGNTIYF. DNA of the CDR3: TGTGCCAGCAGCGCACCAGACGGTAGAATTGGAAACACCATATATTTT. This rearrangement joins TRBV11-2 to TRBJ1-3; unclear D gene. The CDR3 covers 16 residues. The germline gives CDR1 SGHAT, CDR2 FQNNGV. Deletions cut 5 bases from V and 3 bases from J, with 17 bases between.

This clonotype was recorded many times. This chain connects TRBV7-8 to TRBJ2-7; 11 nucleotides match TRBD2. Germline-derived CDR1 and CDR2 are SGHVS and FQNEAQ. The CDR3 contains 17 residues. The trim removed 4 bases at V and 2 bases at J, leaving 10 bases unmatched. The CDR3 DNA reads TGTGCCAGCAGCTCGACCGCTAGCGGGGGGATGACCTACGAGCAGTACTTC. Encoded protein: CASSSTASGGMTYEQYF.

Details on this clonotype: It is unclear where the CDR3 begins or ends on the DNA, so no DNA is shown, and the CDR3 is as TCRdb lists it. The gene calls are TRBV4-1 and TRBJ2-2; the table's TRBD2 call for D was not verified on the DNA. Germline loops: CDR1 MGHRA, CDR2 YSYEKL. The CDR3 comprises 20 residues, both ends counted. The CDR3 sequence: CASSQDKWAGVTDTGELFFF.

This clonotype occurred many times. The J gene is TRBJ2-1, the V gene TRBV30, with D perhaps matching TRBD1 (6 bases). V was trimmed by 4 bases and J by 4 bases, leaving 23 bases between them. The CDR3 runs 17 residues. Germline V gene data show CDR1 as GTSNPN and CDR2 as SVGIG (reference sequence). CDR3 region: CAWKGETSSGVYNEQFF. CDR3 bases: TGTGCCTGGAAGGGGGAGACTTCAAGCGGCGTATACAATGAGCAGTTCTTC.

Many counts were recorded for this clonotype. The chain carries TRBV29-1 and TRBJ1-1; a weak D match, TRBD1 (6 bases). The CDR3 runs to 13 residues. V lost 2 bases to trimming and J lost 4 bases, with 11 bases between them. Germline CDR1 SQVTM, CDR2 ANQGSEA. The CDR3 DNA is TGCAGCGTTGAATCGGGGGCGGCCACTGAAGCTTTCTTT. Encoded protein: CSVESGAATEAFF.

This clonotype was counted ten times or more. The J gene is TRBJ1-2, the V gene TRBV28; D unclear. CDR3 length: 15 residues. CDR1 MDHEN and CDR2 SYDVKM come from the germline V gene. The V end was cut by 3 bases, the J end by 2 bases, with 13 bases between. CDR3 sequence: CASSLVRRWNYGYTF. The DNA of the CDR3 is TGTGCCAGCAGTTTGGTCAGGCGGTGGAACTATGGCTACACCTTC.

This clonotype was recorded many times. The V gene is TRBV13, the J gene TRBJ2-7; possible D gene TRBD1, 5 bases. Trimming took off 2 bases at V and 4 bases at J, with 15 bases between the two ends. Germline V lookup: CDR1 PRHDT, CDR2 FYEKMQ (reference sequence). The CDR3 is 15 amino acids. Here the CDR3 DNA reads TGTGCCAGCAGCTTACCCGGGTCGCAGGGTTACGAGCAGTACTTC. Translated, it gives CASSLPGSQGYEQYF.

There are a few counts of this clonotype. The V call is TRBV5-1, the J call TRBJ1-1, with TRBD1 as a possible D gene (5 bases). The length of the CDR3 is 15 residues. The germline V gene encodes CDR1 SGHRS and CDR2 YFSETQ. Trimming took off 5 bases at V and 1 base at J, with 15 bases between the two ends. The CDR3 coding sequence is TGCGCCAGCAGTACTTCCGGGACGGGGAACACTGAAGCTTTCTTT. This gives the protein CASSTSGTGNTEAFF.

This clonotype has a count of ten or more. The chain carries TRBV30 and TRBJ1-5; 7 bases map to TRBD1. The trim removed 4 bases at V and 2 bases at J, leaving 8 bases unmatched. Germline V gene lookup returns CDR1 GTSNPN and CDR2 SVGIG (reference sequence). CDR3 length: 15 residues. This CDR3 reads CAWMQAGGGNQPQHF. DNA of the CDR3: TGTGCCTGGATGCAGGCAGGGGGTGGCAATCAGCCCCAGCATTTT.

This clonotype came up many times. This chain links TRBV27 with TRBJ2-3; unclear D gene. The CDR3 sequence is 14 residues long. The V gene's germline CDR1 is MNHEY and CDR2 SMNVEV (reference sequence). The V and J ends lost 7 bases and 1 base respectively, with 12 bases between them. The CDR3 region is CASTDSRGTDTQYF. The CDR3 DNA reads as TGTGCCAGCACCGACTCTAGGGGCACAGATACGCAGTATTTT.

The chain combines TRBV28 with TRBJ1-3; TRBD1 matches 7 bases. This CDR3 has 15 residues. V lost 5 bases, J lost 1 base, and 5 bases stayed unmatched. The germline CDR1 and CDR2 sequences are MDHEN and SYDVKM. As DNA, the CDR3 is TGTGCCAGCAGTACAGGGACAGCATCTGGAAACACCATATATTTT. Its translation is CASSTGTASGNTIYF.

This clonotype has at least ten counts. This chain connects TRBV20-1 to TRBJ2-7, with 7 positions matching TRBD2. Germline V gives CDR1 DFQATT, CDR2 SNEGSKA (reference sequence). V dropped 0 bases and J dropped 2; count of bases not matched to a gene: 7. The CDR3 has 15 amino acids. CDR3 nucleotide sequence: TGCAGTGCTAGAGACTCTAGCGGCCACGCCTACGAGCAGTACTTC. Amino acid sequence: CSARDSSGHAYEQYF.

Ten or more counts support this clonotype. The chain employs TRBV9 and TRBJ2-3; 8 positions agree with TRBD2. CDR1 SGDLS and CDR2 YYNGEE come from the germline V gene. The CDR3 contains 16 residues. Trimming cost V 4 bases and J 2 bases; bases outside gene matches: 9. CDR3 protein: CASSPRGSGVTDTQYF. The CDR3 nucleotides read TGTGCCAGCAGCCCCCGGGGTAGCGGGGTCACAGATACGCAGTATTTT.

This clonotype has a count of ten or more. DNA for the CDR3: TGTGCCAGCAGCTCGACCGGACAGGGGGCACCCGGGGAGCTGTTTTTT. As protein: CASSSTGQGAPGELFF. The chain links TRBV5-6 to TRBJ2-2, with 11 nucleotides matching TRBD1. From germline, CDR1 is SGHDT and CDR2 YYEEEE. The CDR3 contains 16 residues. Trimming at V came to 3 bases and at J to 6 bases, leaving 7 bases not matched to a gene.

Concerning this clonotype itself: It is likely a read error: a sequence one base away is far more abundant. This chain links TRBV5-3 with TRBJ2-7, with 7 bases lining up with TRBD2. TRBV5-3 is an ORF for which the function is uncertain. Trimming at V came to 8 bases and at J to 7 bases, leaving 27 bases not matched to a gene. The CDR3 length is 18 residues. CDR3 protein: CASPNSLLRESSYNEQYF. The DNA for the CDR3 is TGTGCCAGCCCAAATTCATTATTGCGGGAGAGCTCCTACAATGAGCAGTACTTC.

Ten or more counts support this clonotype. The CDR3 reads CASSQEVGRLSYNEQFF. The CDR3, as DNA: TGTGCCAGCAGCCAAGAAGTTGGGAGGTTGTCCTACAATGAGCAGTTCTTC. The chain employs TRBV3-1 and TRBJ2-1; TRBD2 might be the D (6 bases). Trimming removed 0 bases from V and 1 base from J, with 13 bases in between. CDR1 and CDR2 (germline): LGHDT, YNNKEL (reference sequence). This CDR3 is built from 17 residues.

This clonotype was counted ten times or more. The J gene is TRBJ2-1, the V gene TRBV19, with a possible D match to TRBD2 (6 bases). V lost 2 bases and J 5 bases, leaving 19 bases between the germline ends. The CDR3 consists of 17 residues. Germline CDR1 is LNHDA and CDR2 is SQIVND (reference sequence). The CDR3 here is CASSIIGSGLANNEQFF. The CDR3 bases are TGTGCCAGTAGTATAATCGGCTCGGGGCTAGCGAACAATGAGCAGTTCTTC.